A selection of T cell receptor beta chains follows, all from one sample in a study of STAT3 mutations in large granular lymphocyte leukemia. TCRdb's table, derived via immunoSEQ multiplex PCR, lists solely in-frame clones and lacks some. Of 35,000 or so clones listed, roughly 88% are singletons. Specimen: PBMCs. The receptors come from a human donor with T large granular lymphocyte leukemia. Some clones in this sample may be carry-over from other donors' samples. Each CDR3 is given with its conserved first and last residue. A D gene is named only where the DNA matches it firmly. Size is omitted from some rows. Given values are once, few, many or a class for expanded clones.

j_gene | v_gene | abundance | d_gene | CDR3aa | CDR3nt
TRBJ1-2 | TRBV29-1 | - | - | CSVEDTDASYGYTF | TGCAGCGTTGAAGATACGGACGCCTCCTATGGCTACACCTTC
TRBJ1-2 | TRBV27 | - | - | CASSGRQNYGYTF | TGTGCCAGCTCGGGAAGACAGAACTATGGCTACACCTTC
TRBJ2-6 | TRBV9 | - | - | CASSALSSGANVLTF | TGTGCCAGCAGCGCCTTGAGCTCTGGGGCCAACGTCCTGACTTTC
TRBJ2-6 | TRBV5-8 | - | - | CASTSQFLSGANVLTF | TGTGCCAGCACCTCACAGTTTTTGTCTGGGGCCAACGTCCTGACTTTC
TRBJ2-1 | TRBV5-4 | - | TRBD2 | CASSSGTSGGAWNEQFF | TGTGCCAGCAGCTCCGGGACTAGCGGGGGGGCCTGGAATGAGCAGTTCTTC
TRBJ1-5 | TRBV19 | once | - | CASGGPQHF | TGTGCCTCCGGGGGCCCCCAGCATTTT
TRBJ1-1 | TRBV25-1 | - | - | CASSAGATEAFF | TGTGCCAGCAGTGCGGGTGCGACTGAAGCTTTCTTT
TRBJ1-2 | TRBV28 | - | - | CASSQTENYGYTF | TGTGCCAGCAGTCAGACAGAGAACTATGGCTACACCTTC
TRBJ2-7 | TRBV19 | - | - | CASSAPGPYEQYF | TGTGCCAGTAGTGCCCCGGGGCCCTACGAGCAGTACTTC
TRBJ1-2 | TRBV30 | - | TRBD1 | CAWSEETGVYGYTF | TGTGCCTGGAGCGAAGAGACAGGGGTCTATGGCTACACCTTC
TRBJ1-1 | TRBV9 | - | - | CASSPGLNTEAFF | TGTGCCAGCAGCCCTGGCTTGAACACTGAAGCTTTCTTT
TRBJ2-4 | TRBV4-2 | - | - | CAVLAKNIQYF | TGTGCCGTTCTAGCCAAAAACATTCAGTACTTC
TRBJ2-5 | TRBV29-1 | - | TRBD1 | CSVVQGIQETQYF | TGCAGCGTTGTACAGGGGATCCAAGAGACCCAGTACTTC
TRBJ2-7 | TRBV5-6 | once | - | CASSLYSGFEQYF | TGTGCCAGCAGCTTGTACTCGGGGTTCGAGCAGTACTTC
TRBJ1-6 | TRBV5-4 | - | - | CASSLAADYNSPLHF | TGTGCCAGCAGCTTGGCGGCAGACTATAATTCACCCCTCCACTTT
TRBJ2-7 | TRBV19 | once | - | CASSIGGRDFPEQYF | TGTGCCAGTAGTATAGGAGGCAGGGACTTTCCCGAGCAGTACTTC
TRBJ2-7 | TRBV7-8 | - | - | CASSLVRSVAYEQYF | TGTGCCAGCAGCTTAGTGAGGTCTGTTGCCTACGAGCAGTACTTC
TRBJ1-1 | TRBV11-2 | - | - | CASSDEGRGRTEAFF | TGTGCCAGCAGCGATGAGGGGAGGGGGAGGACTGAAGCTTTCTTT
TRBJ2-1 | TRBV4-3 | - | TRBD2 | CASSQGRLAGTYNEQFF | TGCGCCAGCAGCCAGGGTCGACTAGCGGGGACCTACAATGAGCAGTTCTTC
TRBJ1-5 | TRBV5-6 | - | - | CASSWGGNSNQPQHF | TGTGCCAGCAGCTGGGGGGGGAACAGCAATCAGCCCCAGCATTTT
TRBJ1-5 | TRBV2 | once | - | CASSPGTANYQPQHF | TGTGCCAGCAGCCCCGGGACGGCGAACTATCAGCCCCAGCATTTT
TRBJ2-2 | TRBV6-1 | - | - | CAGRDPGELFF | TGTGCCGGCCGGGACCCCGGGGAGCTGTTTTTT
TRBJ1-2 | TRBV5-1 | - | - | CASSLGEYGYTF | TGCGCCAGCAGCTTGGGGGAGTATGGCTACACCTTC
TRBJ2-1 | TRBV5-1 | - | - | CASSLGLGVANEQFF | TGCGCCAGCAGCTTGGGACTAGGGGTGGCCAATGAGCAGTTCTTC
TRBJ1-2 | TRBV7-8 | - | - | CASSPHQNYGYTF | TGTGCCAGCAGCCCTCACCAAAACTATGGCTACACCTTC
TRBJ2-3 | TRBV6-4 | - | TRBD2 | CASISSGGEDTQYF | TGTGCCAGCATATCAAGCGGGGGGGAGGATACGCAGTATTTT
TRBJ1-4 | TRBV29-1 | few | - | CSVGAELNEKLFF | TGCAGCGTTGGGGCGGAGTTGAATGAAAAACTGTTTTTT
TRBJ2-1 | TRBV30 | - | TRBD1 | CAWARTGYSYNEQFF | TGTGCCTGGGCCCGGACAGGTTATTCCTACAATGAGCAGTTCTTC
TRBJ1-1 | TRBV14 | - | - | CASSYTMNTEAFF | TGTGCCAGCAGCTATACGATGAACACTGAAGCTTTCTTT
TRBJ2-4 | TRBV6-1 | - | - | CASRAGLLAKNIQYF | TGTGCCAGCAGAGCCGGGTTGCTAGCCAAAAACATTCAGTACTTC
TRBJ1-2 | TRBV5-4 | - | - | CASSLAGGIGSGYTF | TGTGCCAGCAGCTTGGCCGGAGGGATAGGTAGTGGCTACACCTTC
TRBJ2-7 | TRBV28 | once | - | CASSLSSNYEQYF | TGTGCCAGCAGCCTCTCCTCAAATTACGAGCAGTACTTC
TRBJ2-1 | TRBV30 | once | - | CAWSDPTGEQFF | TGTGCCTGGAGTGACCCCACGGGAGAGCAGTTCTTC
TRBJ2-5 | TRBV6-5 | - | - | CASSRGAGRPETQYF | TGTGCCAGCAGCCGGGGGGCCGGTCGGCCAGAGACCCAGTACTTC
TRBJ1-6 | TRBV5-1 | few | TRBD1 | CASRRTGPENSPLHF | TGCGCCAGCCGCCGGACAGGGCCCGAAAATTCACCCCTCCACTTT
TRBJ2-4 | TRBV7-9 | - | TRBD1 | CASSSADRVGYF | TGTGCCAGCAGCTCAGCGGACAGGGTGGGGTACTTC
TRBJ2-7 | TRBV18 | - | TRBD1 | CASSDRESYEQYF | TGTGCCAGCTCCGACAGGGAATCATACGAGCAGTACTTC
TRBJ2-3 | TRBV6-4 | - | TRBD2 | CASSDRGETDTQYF | TGTGCCAGCAGTGATCGGGGGGAAACAGATACGCAGTATTTT
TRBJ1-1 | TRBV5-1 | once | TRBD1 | CASSLQGGITEAFF | TGCGCCAGCAGCTTACAGGGGGGAATCACTGAAGCTTTCTTT
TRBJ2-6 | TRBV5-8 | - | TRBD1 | CASSGGDRRLSGANVLTF | TGTGCCAGCAGCGGTGGGGACAGACGACTTTCTGGGGCCAACGTCCTGACTTTC
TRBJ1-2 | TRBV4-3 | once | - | CASSQAFPSNYGYTF | TGCGCCAGCAGCCAAGCTTTTCCCAGTAACTATGGCTACACCTTC
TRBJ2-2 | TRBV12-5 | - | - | CAKSRGNTGELFF | TGTGCTAAATCGCGGGGGAACACCGGGGAGCTGTTTTTT
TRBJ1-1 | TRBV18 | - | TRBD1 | CASSRDRVGTEAFF | TGTGCCAGCTCAAGGGACAGGGTGGGCACTGAAGCTTTCTTT
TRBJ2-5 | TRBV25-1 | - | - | CAISPNGGPRETQYF | TGTGCCATCTCACCAAATGGGGGTCCGAGGGAGACCCAGTACTTC
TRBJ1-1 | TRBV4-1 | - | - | CASSQELRGWNTEAFF | TGCGCCAGCAGCCAAGAGTTGAGGGGGTGGAACACTGAAGCTTTCTTT
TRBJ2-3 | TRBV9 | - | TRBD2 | CASSVAASGVAGDTQYF | TGTGCCAGCAGCGTAGCGGCTAGCGGGGTGGCAGGAGATACGCAGTATTTT
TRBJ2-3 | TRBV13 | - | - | CASSLVPTSTDTQYF | TGTGCCAGCAGCTTAGTTCCCACAAGCACAGATACGCAGTATTTT
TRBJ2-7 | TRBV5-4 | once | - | CASSLGVTDKLTGEQYF | TGTGCCAGCAGCTTGGGGGTGACAGACAAGCTGACGGGAGAGCAGTACTTC
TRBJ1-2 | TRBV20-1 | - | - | CSAREQYGYTF | TGCAGTGCTAGAGAACAATATGGCTACACCTTC
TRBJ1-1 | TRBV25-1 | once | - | CASSEYTGRAAFF | TGTGCCAGCAGTGAGTATACAGGGCGTGCAGCTTTCTTT
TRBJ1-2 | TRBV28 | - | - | CASSLSPRDYTF | TGTGCCAGCAGTTTATCTCCCAGGGACTACACCTTC
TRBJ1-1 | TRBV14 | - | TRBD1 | CASQGVLGTEAFF | TGTGCCAGCCAGGGGGTGTTGGGCACTGAAGCTTTCTTT
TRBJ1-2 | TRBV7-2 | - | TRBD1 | CASSANRQGDGYTF | TGTGCCAGCAGCGCTAACCGACAGGGGGATGGCTACACCTTC